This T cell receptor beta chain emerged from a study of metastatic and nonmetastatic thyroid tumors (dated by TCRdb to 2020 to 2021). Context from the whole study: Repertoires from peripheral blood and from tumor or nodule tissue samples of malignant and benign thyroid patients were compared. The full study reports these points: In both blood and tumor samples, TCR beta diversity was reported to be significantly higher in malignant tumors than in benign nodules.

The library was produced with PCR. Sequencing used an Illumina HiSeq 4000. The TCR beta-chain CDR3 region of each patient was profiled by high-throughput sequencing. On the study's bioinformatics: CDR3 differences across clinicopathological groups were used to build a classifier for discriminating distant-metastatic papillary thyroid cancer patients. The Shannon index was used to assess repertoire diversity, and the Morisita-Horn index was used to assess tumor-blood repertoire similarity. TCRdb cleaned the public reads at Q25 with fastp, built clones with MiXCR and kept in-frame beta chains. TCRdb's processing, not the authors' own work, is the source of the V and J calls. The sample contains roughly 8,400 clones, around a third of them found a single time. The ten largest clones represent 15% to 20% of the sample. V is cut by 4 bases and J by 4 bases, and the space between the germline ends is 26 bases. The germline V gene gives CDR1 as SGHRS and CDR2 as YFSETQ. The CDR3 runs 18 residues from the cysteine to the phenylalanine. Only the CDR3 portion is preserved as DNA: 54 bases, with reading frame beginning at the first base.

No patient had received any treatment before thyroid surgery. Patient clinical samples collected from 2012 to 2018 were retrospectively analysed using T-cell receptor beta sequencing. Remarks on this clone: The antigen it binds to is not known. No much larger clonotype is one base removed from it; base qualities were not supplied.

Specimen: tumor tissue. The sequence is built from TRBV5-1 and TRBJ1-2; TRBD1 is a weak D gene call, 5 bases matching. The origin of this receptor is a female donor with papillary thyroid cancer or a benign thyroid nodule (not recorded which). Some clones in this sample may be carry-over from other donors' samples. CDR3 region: CASSPGPGGANLLYGYTF. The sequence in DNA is TGCGCCAGCAGCCCCGGACCGGGGGGTGCGAACCTCCTCTATGGCTACACCTTC.